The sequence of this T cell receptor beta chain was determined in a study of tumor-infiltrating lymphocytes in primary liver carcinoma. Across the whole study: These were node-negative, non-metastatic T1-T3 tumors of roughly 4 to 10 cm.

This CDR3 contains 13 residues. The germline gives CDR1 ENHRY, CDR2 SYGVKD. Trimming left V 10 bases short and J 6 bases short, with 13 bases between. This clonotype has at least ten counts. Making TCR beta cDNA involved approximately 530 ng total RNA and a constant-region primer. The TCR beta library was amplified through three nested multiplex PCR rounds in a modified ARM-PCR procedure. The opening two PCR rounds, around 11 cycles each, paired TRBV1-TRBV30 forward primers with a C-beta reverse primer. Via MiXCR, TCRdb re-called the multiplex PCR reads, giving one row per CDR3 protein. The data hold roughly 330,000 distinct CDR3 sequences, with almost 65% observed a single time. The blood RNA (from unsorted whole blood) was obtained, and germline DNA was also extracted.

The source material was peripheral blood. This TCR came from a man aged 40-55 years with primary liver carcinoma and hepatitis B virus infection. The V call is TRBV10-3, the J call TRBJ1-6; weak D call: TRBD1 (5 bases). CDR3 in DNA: TGTGCCAGTTTAGGGGACCTTAATTCACCCCTCCACTTT. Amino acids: CASLGDLNSPLHF.